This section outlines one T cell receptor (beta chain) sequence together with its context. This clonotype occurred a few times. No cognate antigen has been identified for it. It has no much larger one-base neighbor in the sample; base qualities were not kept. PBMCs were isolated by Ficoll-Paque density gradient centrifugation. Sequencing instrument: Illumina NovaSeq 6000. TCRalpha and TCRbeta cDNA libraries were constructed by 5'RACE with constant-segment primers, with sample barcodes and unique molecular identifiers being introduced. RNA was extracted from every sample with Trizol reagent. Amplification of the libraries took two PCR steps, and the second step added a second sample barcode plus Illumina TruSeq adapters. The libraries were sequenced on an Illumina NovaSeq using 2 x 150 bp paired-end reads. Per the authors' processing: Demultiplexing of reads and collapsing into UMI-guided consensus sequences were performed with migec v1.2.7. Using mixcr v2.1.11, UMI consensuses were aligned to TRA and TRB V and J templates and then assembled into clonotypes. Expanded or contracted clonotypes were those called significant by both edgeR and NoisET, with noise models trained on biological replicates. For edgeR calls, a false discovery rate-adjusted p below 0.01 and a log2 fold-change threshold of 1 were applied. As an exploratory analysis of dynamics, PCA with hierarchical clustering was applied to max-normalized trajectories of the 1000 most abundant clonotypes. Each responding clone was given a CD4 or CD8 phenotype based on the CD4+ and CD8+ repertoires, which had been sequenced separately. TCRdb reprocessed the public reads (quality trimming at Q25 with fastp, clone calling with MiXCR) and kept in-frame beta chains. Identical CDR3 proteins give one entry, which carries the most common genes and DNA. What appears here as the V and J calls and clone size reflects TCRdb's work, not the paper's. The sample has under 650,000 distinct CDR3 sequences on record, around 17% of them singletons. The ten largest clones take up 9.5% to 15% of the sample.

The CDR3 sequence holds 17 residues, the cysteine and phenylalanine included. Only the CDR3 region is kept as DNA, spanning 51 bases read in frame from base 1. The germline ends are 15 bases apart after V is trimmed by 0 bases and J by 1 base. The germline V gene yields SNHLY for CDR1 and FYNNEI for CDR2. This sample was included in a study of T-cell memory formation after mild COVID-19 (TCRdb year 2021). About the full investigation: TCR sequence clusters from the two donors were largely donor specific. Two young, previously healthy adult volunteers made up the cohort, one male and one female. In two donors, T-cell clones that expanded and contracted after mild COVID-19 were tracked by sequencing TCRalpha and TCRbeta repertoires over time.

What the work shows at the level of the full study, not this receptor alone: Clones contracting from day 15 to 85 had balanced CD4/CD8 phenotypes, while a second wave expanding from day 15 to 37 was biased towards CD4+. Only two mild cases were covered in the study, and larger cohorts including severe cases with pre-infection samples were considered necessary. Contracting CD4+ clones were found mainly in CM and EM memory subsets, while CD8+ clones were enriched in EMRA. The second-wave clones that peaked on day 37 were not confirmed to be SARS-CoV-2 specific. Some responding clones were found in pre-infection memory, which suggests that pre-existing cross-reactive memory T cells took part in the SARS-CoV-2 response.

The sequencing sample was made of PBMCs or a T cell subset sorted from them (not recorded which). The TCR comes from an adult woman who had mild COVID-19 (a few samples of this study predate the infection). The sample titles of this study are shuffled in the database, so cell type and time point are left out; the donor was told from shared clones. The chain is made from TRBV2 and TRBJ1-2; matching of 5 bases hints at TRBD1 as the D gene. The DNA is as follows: TGTGCCAGCAGTGAAGCGCGGCAGGGTCGGATTAACTATGGCTACACCTTC. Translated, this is CASSEARQGRINYGYTF.